This T cell receptor (beta chain) originates from a study of blood T cell repertoires in COVID-19. Study-wide background: Spain, Italy and the United States supplied samples that represented acute and convalescent COVID-19.

In the original workflow: Amplifying reference gene primers gave estimates of nucleated cell counts. Assay: immunoSEQ multiplex PCR; the TCRdb copy retains only in-frame clones and omits some. V and J calls and clone size are those listed in that table; D and trimming were worked out from the DNA. Among approximately 60,000 clones listed, approximately 79% were seen once. Per the germline V gene, CDR1 is SGHRS and CDR2 is YFSETQ. Trimming removed 5 bases from V and 2 bases from J, with 11 bases in between. This CDR3 is built from 13 residues. This clone came up a few times. V is TRBV5-1 and J is TRBJ2-7; D may be TRBD2 (6 bases). The sample was peripheral blood. The receptor comes from a man aged 55 to 69 with acute or convalescent COVID-19. This chain's CDR3 is CASSRRAAYEQYF. CDR3 sequence (DNA): TGCGCCAGCAGTAGGAGGGCCGCCTACGAGCAGTACTTC.